This TCR beta chain was obtained from a study of human CD4 T cells and Enterobacteriaceae (dated by TCRdb to 2020 to 2021). Some background on the complete study: Stimulating bacteria were E. coli, K. pneumoniae, E. aerogenes, S. flexneri, S. sonnei, S. typhimurium and S. aureus, heat-inactivated after culture. Results and caveats for the whole study, not just this receptor: Clonotypes shared across Enterobacteriaceae cultures made up about 25-49% of unique rearrangements but roughly 65-95% of templates; sharing with control bacteria was rare. Enterobacteriaceae-reactive repertoires were polyclonal but contained fewer clonotypes than S. aureus- or M. tuberculosis-reactive repertoires, and co-clustering of the Enterobacteriaceae-reactive repertoires together was observed.

After roughly 6-7 days, proliferating activated T cells were FACS-sorted as CFSE-low CD25+ ICOS+ cells. Sorted memory CD4+ T cells were CFSE-labeled and cultured at a 2:1 ratio with irradiated autologous monocytes pulsed with antigen. Memory CD4+ T cells, defined as all CD4+ cells except CD45RA+CCR7+CD95- naive cells, were FACS-sorted on a FACSAria III to over 95% purity. Healthy donor blood was obtained from blood donation centers in Switzerland. Total CD4+ T cells and monocytes were enriched by positive selection with CD4 and CD14 magnetic microbeads. CD8+, CD14+, CD16+, CD56+, CD19+ and CD25-bright cells were excluded before sorting. Bacteria were heat-inactivated at 60°C for around 2 hours and added at approximately 2 particles per monocyte; M. tuberculosis lysate was used at 3 ug/ml. Memory CD4+ T cells that proliferated and became CFSE-low after primary stimulation with Enterobacteriaceae or control bacteria had their TCR Vbeta genes sequenced. Analysis of each bacteria-reactive repertoire was performed in two to four different donors across two independent experiments. Ficoll-Paque Plus was used to isolate peripheral blood mononuclear cells from donor blood.

CFSE-low antigen-reactive cultures were sequenced at survey level, with detection sensitivity of one cell in 40,000. The QIAamp DNA Micro Kit was used to extract genomic DNA from cell pellets, and spectrophotometry was used to check the DNA quantity and purity. TCR Vbeta CDR3 regions were amplified with the immunoSEQ multiplex PCR assay. Sequencing of amplicons was performed on the Illumina HiSeq platform. The retrieved sequences were 87 nucleotides long and included the CDR3 region. Per the source publication's procedure: A clonotype was defined as a unique productive TCR Vbeta nucleotide sequence and was quantified by productive template frequency from ImmunoSEQ Analyzer V3.0. Expanded clonotypes were defined by a threshold at the top 5th percentile of each frequency-ranked repertoire. Repertoire overlap was calculated as Chao-Jaccard with the R package fossil and was visualized by nonmetric multidimensional scaling with the R package MASS. TCRdb carries this immuneACCESS record with in-frame sequences only. Its versions omit some clonotypes, under half of them owing to an unresolved V gene in the studies checked, with the rest unexplained. Clone size and the V and J calls come from that table; the DNA yielded D and trimming. Within this sample are over 150 clones, with roughly half of them counted one time only. The ten most abundant clones make up less than 60% of the sample.

As concerns this clone: No base quality information exists; no much larger clone differs at one position.

Sequenced material: bacteria-reactive CD4+ T cells grown in culture. Read against the paper, the sample's cell subset or site label means: CFSE-low proliferating memory CD4 T cells sorted after in vitro stimulation with a heat-inactivated bacterium or M. tuberculosis lysate. This TCR was recovered from a human donor in good health.

The sequenced DNA is TGTGCCAGCAGCGCACAGACAGGGGGCTTTGGCTACACCTTC. This gives the protein CASSAQTGGFGYTF. The V and J segments used are TRBV9 and TRBJ1-2, with TRBD1 identical over 10 junction bases. Taken from the germline V gene, the CDR1 and CDR2 loops are SGDLS and YYNGEE. Trimming removed 3 bases from V and 7 bases from J; the gene matches leave 6 bases unexplained. Spanning cysteine to phenylalanine, the CDR3 consists of 14 amino acids. Here the CDR3 DNA is all that survives: 42 bases in frame from base 1.